The 31 T cell receptor beta chains given below trace back to one sample, sequenced in a study of T cell changes during pregnancy in multiple sclerosis. Only in-frame clones appear in the TCRdb table, and some are missing; sequencing was by immunoSEQ multiplex PCR. The sample yields roughly 75,000 clones, 85% to 95% seen once. The material was peripheral blood, obtained in the third trimester of pregnancy. The receptors were gathered from a female donor in good health, enrolled as a control in a pregnancy study.

V usage is TRBV11-3 and J usage is TRBJ2-3; TRBD2 matches at 12 bases. The V gene end was trimmed by 5 bases and the J gene end by 5 bases; junction bases not matched to a gene: 5. Germline V lookup: CDR1 SGHNT, CDR2 YENEEA. The CDR3 runs 15 residues. The CDR3 loop is CASSQRTSGEDTQYF. The CDR3 region has the DNA TGTGCCAGCAGCCAAAGGACTAGCGGGGAAGATACGCAGTATTTT.

This chain uses TRBV6-5 with TRBJ2-3, with 7 bases aligning to TRBD2. This CDR3 contains 15 residues. Per the germline V gene, CDR1 is MNHEY and CDR2 is SVGAGI. V was clipped by 4 bases and J by 2 bases; unmatched bases: 6. CDR3 protein: CASSSPGLYTDTQYF. The CDR3 DNA sequence: TGTGCCAGCAGTTCGCCGGGACTATACACAGATACGCAGTATTTT.

The gene calls are TRBV10-1 and TRBJ1-6; possibly TRBD1 for D (5 bases). The length of the CDR3 is 15 residues. Trimming stripped 0 bases from V and 7 bases from J, with 10 bases between. In germline, CDR1 is WNHNN, CDR2 SYGVQD (reference sequence). In DNA form, the CDR3 reads TGCGCCAGCAGTGAGTCCAGGGATAACAATTCACCCCTCCACTTT. Translated, it gives CASSESRDNNSPLHF.

The chain joins TRBV5-1 to TRBJ1-1, with 12 nucleotides matching TRBD1. There are 15 residues in the CDR3. The trim removed 4 bases at V and 6 bases at J, leaving 7 bases unmatched. In germline, CDR1 is SGHRS, CDR2 YFSETQ. DNA for the CDR3: TGCGCCAGCAGCCCGGGGACAGGGGGCGGGTCTGAAGCTTTCTTT. It encodes CASSPGTGGGSEAFF.

The rearrangement joins TRBV6-4 to TRBJ2-1, with 7 bases that match TRBD2. Per the germline V gene, CDR1 is MRHNA and CDR2 is SNTAGT. With V trimmed by 4 bases and J by 8 bases, 5 bases remained unmatched. The CDR3 is 13 residues long. The CDR3 here is CASSATSEDEQFF. In nucleotides, the CDR3 is TGTGCCAGCAGTGCCACTAGCGAGGATGAGCAGTTCTTC.

This clone has just one count. The chain combines TRBV27 with TRBJ2-7; the D is unclear. This CDR3 spans 12 amino acids. Between the trimmed V and J ends, which lost 2 bases and 3 bases, there was a span of 5 bases. Germline-derived CDR1 and CDR2 are MNHEY and SMNVEV (reference sequence). The CDR3 protein is CASSLPHYEQYF. The CDR3 DNA reads as TGTGCCAGCAGTTTACCCCACTACGAGCAGTACTTC.

V is TRBV27 and J is TRBJ1-3; D remains unclear. CDR3 length: 18 residues. V was trimmed by 4 bases and J by 1 base, leaving 20 bases between them. Germline V gives CDR1 MNHEY, CDR2 SMNVEV (reference sequence). CDR3 region: CASSSTLPGYNSGNTIYF. DNA for the CDR3: TGTGCCAGCAGTTCTACATTACCGGGTTATAATTCTGGAAACACCATATATTTT.

This chain links TRBV28 with TRBJ2-1; 10 nucleotides line up with TRBD2. J gave up 7 bases and V 5 bases, and 8 bases lay outside the gene matches. The CDR3 has 15 amino acids. The V gene's germline CDR1 is MDHEN and CDR2 SYDVKM. The CDR3 DNA is TGTGCCAGCAGTACTCTAGCGGGAGTGGGGAATGAGCAGTTCTTC. Protein sequence: CASSTLAGVGNEQFF.

This chain links TRBV2 with TRBJ2-5; no clear D gene. The germline V and J ends were trimmed by 0 bases and 2 bases, with 10 bases remaining between them. The CDR3 runs 15 residues. CDR1 is SNHLY, CDR2 FYNNEI, per germline. The DNA for the CDR3 is TGTGCCAGCAGTGAAGCGCTGACACATCAAGAGACCCAGTACTTC. Protein product: CASSEALTHQETQYF.

The table lists this clone with a count of one. The V and J genes are TRBV7-2 and TRBJ2-1; a weak D match, TRBD1 (6 bases). The CDR3 totals 13 residues. CDR1 is SGHTA and CDR2 is FQGNSA in the germline V gene. Between the trimmed V and J ends, which lost 3 bases and 4 bases, there was a span of 7 bases. CDR3 DNA sequence: TGTGCCAGCAGCTTTACAGGGTACAATGAGCAGTTCTTC. It codes for CASSFTGYNEQFF.

The J gene is TRBJ2-5, the V gene TRBV7-2; 12 bases are a match to TRBD2. The CDR3 consists of 15 residues. Trimming took 5 bases from V and 7 from J; bases not matched to a gene: 8. Germline CDR1 and CDR2: SGHTA and FQGNSA. This chain's CDR3 is CASSPLAGGGGTQYF. CDR3 in DNA: TGTGCCAGCAGCCCGCTAGCGGGGGGGGGTGGGACCCAGTACTTC.

The V gene is TRBV7-3, the J gene TRBJ2-1; 9 bases agree with TRBD2. The CDR3 has 14 amino acids. Germline V gene data show CDR1 as SGHTA and CDR2 as FQGTGA. V was pared by 6 bases and J by 4 bases, with 4 bases of the junction left unmatched. CDR3 residues: CASSRTSVYNEQFF. CDR3 nucleotide sequence: TGTGCCAGCAGTAGGACTAGCGTGTACAATGAGCAGTTCTTC.

V and J are TRBV7-9 and TRBJ2-1, with 11 bases that match TRBD2. Germline V gene data show CDR1 as SEHNR and CDR2 as FQNEAQ (reference sequence). There are 18 residues in the CDR3. V lost 5 bases and J lost 3; bases outside the gene matches: 12. As DNA, the CDR3 is TGTGCCAGCAGCCCCGCCGGGGTGCTAGCGGGGGGCTACAATGAGCAGTTCTTC. This encodes CASSPAGVLAGGYNEQFF.

This clone was recorded once. This chain connects TRBV6-1 to TRBJ1-2; 7 nucleotides line up with TRBD1. The CDR3 has 16 residues. Germline loops: CDR1 MNHNS, CDR2 SASEGT. The trim removed 3 bases at V and 3 bases at J, leaving 10 bases unmatched. CDR3 bases: TGTGCCAGCAGTGAGAGAAAGAGTACAGGGGACTATGGCTACACCTTC. It specifies CASSERKSTGDYGYTF.

The J gene is TRBJ2-5, the V gene TRBV5-1; no reliable D call. The germline gives CDR1 SGHRS, CDR2 YFSETQ. The V end lost 4 bases, the J end lost 4 bases, and 14 bases lay between the germline ends. This CDR3 has 14 amino acids. CDR3 in amino acids: CASSPRLESETQYF. The CDR3, as DNA: TGCGCCAGCAGCCCCAGGCTGGAATCAGAGACCCAGTACTTC.

V is TRBV11-2 and J is TRBJ2-1, with 8 positions matching TRBD1. The CDR3 extends over 14 amino acids. CDR1 and CDR2 from the germline V gene are SGHAT and FQNNGV. Trimming removed 5 bases from V and 5 bases from J; junction bases left unmatched: 5. CDR3: CASSPGGIDNEQFF. CDR3 nucleotide sequence: TGTGCCAGCAGCCCAGGGGGCATTGACAATGAGCAGTTCTTC.

This chain connects TRBV6-6 to TRBJ2-7; 9 bases line up with TRBD1. The CDR3 sequence is 14 residues long. The germline CDR1 and CDR2 sequences are MNHNY and SVGAGI (reference sequence). Trimming cost V 5 bases and J 4 bases; bases outside gene matches: 6. The CDR3 DNA is TGTGCCAGCAGTCCGGGGACAGGGAAGTACGAGCAGTACTTC. This encodes CASSPGTGKYEQYF.

The CDR3 here is CAGHRRTGGGNTIYF. The DNA for the CDR3 is TGTGCCGGCCACCGGAGGACAGGGGGTGGAAACACCATATATTTT. The rearrangement uses TRBV30 and TRBJ1-3, with 10 bases matching TRBD1. In germline, CDR1 is GTSNPN, CDR2 SVGIG (reference sequence). CDR3 length: 15 residues. V shed 8 bases, J shed 3 bases, and the junction held 10 bases outside the gene matches.

The chain has TRBV5-1 and TRBJ1-6, with 8 bases fitting TRBD1. With 5 bases clipped from V and 7 bases from J, the junction kept 14 bases outside the gene matches. In germline, CDR1 is SGHRS, CDR2 YFSETQ. The CDR3 has 17 amino acids. This CDR3 reads CASSRQGQVSVNSPLHF. CDR3 bases: TGCGCCAGCAGTCGACAGGGGCAAGTTTCGGTCAATTCACCCCTCCACTTT. Complete variable domain (other parts from reference TRBV5-1 and TRBJ1-6): KAGVTQTPRYLIKTRGQQVTLSCSPISGHRSVSWYQQTPGQGLQFLFEYFSETQRNKGNFPGRFSGRQFSNSRSEMNVSTLELGDSALYLCASSRQGQVSVNSPLHFGNGTRLTVT.

The chain joins TRBV2 to TRBJ1-4; perhaps TRBD1 as D (6 bases). Germline values: CDR1 SNHLY, CDR2 FYNNEI. Trimming pared 7 bases from V and 5 bases from J, leaving 14 bases between. The CDR3 is made up of 14 amino acids. The CDR3 DNA reads TGTGCCAGCACGGCGGACAGAAACAATGAAAAACTGTTTTTT. Translation gives CASTADRNNEKLFF. Together with reference TRBV2 and TRBJ1-4, the CDR3 gives the full variable domain: EPEVTQTPSHQVTQMGQEVILRCVPISNHLYFYWYRQILGQKVEFLVSFYNNEISEKSEIFDDQFSVERPDGSNFTLKIRSTKLEDSAMYFCASTADRNNEKLFFGSGTQLSVL.

The chain recombines TRBV19 with TRBJ1-2; 10 bases fit TRBD1. In germline, CDR1 is LNHDA, CDR2 SQIVND (reference sequence). The CDR3 is made up of 19 amino acids. The trim removed 4 bases at V and 3 bases at J, leaving 17 bases unmatched. The CDR3 loop is CASSTGTGTGAITYYGYTF. The CDR3 DNA sequence: TGTGCCAGTAGTACGGGGACCGGGACAGGGGCGATTACCTACTATGGCTACACCTTC. Together with reference TRBV19 and TRBJ1-2, the CDR3 gives the full variable domain: DGGITQSPKYLFRKEGQNVTLSCEQNLNHDAMYWYRQDPGQGLRLIYYSQIVNDFQKGDIAEGYSVSREKKESFPLTVTSAQKNPTAFYLCASSTGTGTGAITYYGYTFGSGTRLTVV.

The rearrangement joins TRBV6-5 to TRBJ2-7; 10 nucleotides line up with TRBD2. V lost 2 bases to trimming and J lost 7 bases; unmatched junction nucleotides: 8. Germline CDR1 is MNHEY and CDR2 is SVGAGI. The CDR3 has 15 amino acids. The CDR3 bases are TGTGCCAGCAGTTACGTCACTAGCGGGGCGAAAGAGCAGTACTTC. This codes for CASSYVTSGAKEQYF.

The CDR3 here is CSVGWGAGELFF. The CDR3 DNA reads as TGCAGCGTTGGTTGGGGGGCCGGGGAGCTGTTTTTT. The rearrangement joins TRBV29-1 to TRBJ2-2; weak D call: TRBD2 (6 bases). Germline CDR1 and CDR2: SQVTM and ANQGSEA. Between the trimmed V and J ends, which lost 4 bases and 6 bases, there was a span of 9 bases. The CDR3 consists of 12 residues.

The chain has TRBV12-5 and TRBJ1-3; 8 positions match TRBD1. CDR1 is LGHNT and CDR2 is FRNRAP in the germline V gene. Unmatched junction bases numbered 8, after V lost 6 bases and J lost 4 bases. The CDR3 length is 15 residues. The CDR3 reads CASGLTGVVGNTIYF. CDR3 coding DNA: TGTGCTAGTGGCCTGACAGGGGTGGTCGGAAACACCATATATTTT.

This sequence joins TRBV5-1 and TRBJ2-5; 11 bases match TRBD1. The V gene's germline CDR1 is SGHRS and CDR2 YFSETQ. The CDR3 consists of 16 residues. Trimming removed 4 bases from V and 5 bases from J; junction bases left unmatched: 10. CDR3 sequence (DNA): TGCGCCAGCAGCCATGATTGGACAGGGGGCGTGGAGACCCAGTACTTC. Amino acid sequence: CASSHDWTGGVETQYF.

The gene calls are TRBV18 and TRBJ1-2, with 9 positions matching TRBD1. The length of the CDR3 is 12 residues. The trim removed 6 bases at V and 7 bases at J, leaving 3 bases unmatched. Germline CDR1 reads KGHSH; CDR2 reads LQKENI. CDR3 bases: TGTGCCAGCTCCGTGGACAGGGGTGGCTACACCTTC. Protein product: CASSVDRGGYTF.

The DNA of the CDR3 is TGCGCCAGCAGCTTGGTTGGGGGCCCCGGGGCCAACGTCCTGACTTTC. This gives the protein CASSLVGGPGANVLTF. The chain recombines TRBV5-1 with TRBJ2-6; maybe TRBD1 (6 bases). Trimming removed 0 bases at V and 4 bases at J, with 11 bases between. This CDR3 has 16 residues. Per germline, CDR1 SGHRS and CDR2 YFSETQ.

This rearrangement joins TRBV30 to TRBJ1-2; 8 bases fit TRBD1. The CDR3 contains 12 residues. V lost 3 bases to trimming and J lost 6 bases; unmatched junction nucleotides: 3. Germline CDR1 reads GTSNPN; CDR2 reads SVGIG (reference sequence). CDR3 nucleotide sequence: TGTGCCTGGAGCAGGGGGCAGGATGGCTACACCTTC. Translating it yields CAWSRGQDGYTF.

The V gene is TRBV6-5, the J gene TRBJ2-1, with D possibly TRBD1 on 7 matching bases. The CDR3 is 15 residues long. V dropped 6 bases and J dropped 4 bases, with 16 bases sitting between them. Germline V lookup: CDR1 MNHEY, CDR2 SVGAGI. This CDR3 reads CASSLGAGGYNEQFF. For the CDR3, the DNA is TGTGCCAGCAGCCTCGGGGCAGGGGGGTACAATGAGCAGTTCTTC.

The chain employs TRBV7-9 and TRBJ2-3, with D uncertain. V dropped 5 bases and J dropped 0 bases, with 12 bases sitting between them. This CDR3 region has 15 residues. The germline CDR1 and CDR2 sequences are SEHNR and FQNEAQ (reference sequence). This chain's CDR3 is CASSTTGSSTDTQYF. The CDR3 DNA reads as TGTGCCAGCAGCACTACCGGGTCCAGCACAGATACGCAGTATTTT.

The chain has TRBV19 and TRBJ2-7; the match to TRBD2 covers 10 bases. The CDR3 covers 13 residues. Germline CDR1 is LNHDA and CDR2 is SQIVND (reference sequence). After removal of 7 bases from V and 6 bases from J, the junction contained 6 bases not matched to a gene. CDR3 in DNA: TGTGCCAGTAAATTTAGCGGGGGGTCCGAGCAGTACTTC. This gives the protein CASKFSGGSEQYF.